Below, 22 T cell receptor beta chains from the same sample are listed, as sequenced in a study of blood T cell repertoires in COVID-19. Method: immunoSEQ multiplex PCR; TCRdb's copy keeps in-frame clones and lacks some. The sample carries some 400,000 clones, roughly four fifths recorded once. Material: peripheral blood. The receptors were sampled from a human donor with acute or convalescent COVID-19. The donor label of this sample is uncertain.

This chain connects TRBV10-2 to TRBJ1-4, with TRBD1 as a possible D gene (5 bases). Per the germline V gene, CDR1 is WSHSY and CDR2 is SAAADI. The CDR3 contains 14 residues. Trimming shortened V by 2 bases and J by 1 base, and 5 bases separated the two germline ends. CDR3 protein: CASSEDRTNEKLFF. DNA for the CDR3: TGCGCCAGCAGTGAGGACAGAACTAATGAAAAACTGTTTTTT.

This clone was counted a few times. The chain couples TRBV24-1 to TRBJ2-1, with 15 positions matching TRBD2. CDR3 length: 20 amino acids. Germline values: CDR1 KGHDR, CDR2 SFDVKD. The V gene end was trimmed by 3 bases and the J gene end by 7 bases; junction bases not matched to a gene: 15. In DNA, the CDR3 is TGTGCCACCAGTGATCCCCAGGGATCAACCGGGACTAGCGGGGGGAATGAGCAGTTCTTC. Its translation is CATSDPQGSTGTSGGNEQFF.

DNA of the CDR3: TGTGCCACCAGCAGGTCACTAGCGGGAGTGAAGGCAGATACGCAGTATTTT. Translated, it gives CATSRSLAGVKADTQYF. This chain links TRBV15 with TRBJ2-3; TRBD2 aligns across 11 bases. Germline CDR1 reads LNHNV; CDR2 reads YYDKDF (reference sequence). Trimming took 3 bases from V and 4 from J; bases not matched to a gene: 9. This CDR3 region has 17 residues. Complete variable domain (other parts from reference TRBV15 and TRBJ2-3): DAMVIQNPRYQVTQFGKPVTLSCSQTLNHNVMYWYQQKSSQAPKLLFHYYDKDFNNEADTPDNFQSRRPNTSFCFLDIRSPGLGDTAMYLCATSRSLAGVKADTQYFGPGTRLTVL.

This sequence joins TRBV5-1 and TRBJ2-2; D call uncertain. Germline V lookup: CDR1 SGHRS, CDR2 YFSETQ. Trimming pared 0 bases from V and 7 bases from J, leaving 7 bases between. There are 13 residues in the CDR3. CDR3 sequence: CASSLEAVGELFF. The CDR3 DNA reads as TGCGCCAGCAGCTTGGAGGCGGTCGGGGAGCTGTTTTTT.

The rearrangement uses TRBV3-1 (or the pseudogene TRBV3-2) and TRBJ2-3; 9 nucleotides match TRBD1. The CDR3 has 15 residues. Germline values: CDR1 LGHDT, CDR2 YNNKEL (reference sequence). The V segment lost 4 bases and the J segment 5 bases; nucleotides outside the gene matches: 7. The CDR3: CASSPAQGALDTQYF. The CDR3 region has the DNA TGTGCCAGCAGCCCAGCACAGGGGGCTCTAGATACGCAGTATTTT.

This clone was counted a few times. This chain links TRBV7-6 with TRBJ2-2, with a tentative D call TRBD1 (5 bases). Trimming took off 5 bases at V and 5 bases at J, with 18 bases between the two ends. The CDR3 loop spans 16 amino acids. In germline, CDR1 is SGHVS, CDR2 FNYEAQ. The CDR3 is CASSAQPPGRTGELFF. The CDR3 bases are TGTGCCAGCAGCGCGCAACCGCCAGGGCGGACCGGGGAGCTGTTTTTT.

The J gene is TRBJ1-1, the V gene TRBV11-2; 9 nucleotides line up with TRBD1. Trimming took 5 bases from V and 11 from J; bases not matched to a gene: 6. CDR1 is SGHAT, CDR2 FQNNGV, per germline. This CDR3 contains 12 residues. CDR3 nucleotides: TGTGCCAGCAGCCCGGACAGGGGCACGGCTTTCTTT. Amino acid sequence: CASSPDRGTAFF.

This clone was detected only once. This rearrangement joins TRBV6-4 to TRBJ1-5; 9 bases align to TRBD1. Trimming removed 2 bases from V and 1 base from J; junction bases left unmatched: 12. Germline CDR1 and CDR2: MRHNA and SNTAGT. This CDR3 comprises 19 residues. The CDR3 DNA reads as TGTGCCAGCAGTGACCGGCCGGGACAGGGTGAAACGAGCAATCAGCCCCAGCATTTT. Residues: CASSDRPGQGETSNQPQHF.

This clone was observed once. The chain links TRBV6-5 to TRBJ1-5, with TRBD1 as a possible D gene (6 bases). V lost 6 bases and J lost 1, with 10 bases in between. The length of the CDR3 is 14 residues. Germline loops: CDR1 MNHEY, CDR2 SVGAGI. The CDR3 here is CASRRGASNQPQHF. The CDR3 DNA reads as TGTGCCAGCAGACGGGGGGCGAGCAATCAGCCCCAGCATTTT.

This chain links TRBV6-6 with TRBJ2-1, with 10 bases fitting TRBD2. Trimming cost V 6 bases and J 1 base; bases outside gene matches: 6. The CDR3 sequence is 16 residues long. From germline, CDR1 is MNHNY and CDR2 SVGAGI (reference sequence). CDR3 in amino acids: CASRTASGGSYNEQFF. The CDR3 DNA follows: TGTGCCAGCAGGACAGCTAGCGGGGGTTCCTACAATGAGCAGTTCTTC.

CDR3 protein: CASSEQGDGNTEAFF. CDR3 coding DNA: TGTGCCAGTAGTGAACAGGGGGATGGGAACACTGAAGCTTTCTTT. V usage is TRBV19 and J usage is TRBJ1-1; 8 bases align to TRBD1. The V segment lost 5 bases and the J segment 1 base; nucleotides outside the gene matches: 6. The CDR3 loop spans 15 amino acids. CDR1 is LNHDA, CDR2 SQIVND, per germline (reference sequence).

This rearrangement joins TRBV9 to TRBJ1-3; D remains ambiguous. Germline values: CDR1 SGDLS, CDR2 YYNGEE. The CDR3 consists of 18 residues. Trimming cost V 1 base and J 3 bases, with 20 bases left between them. The CDR3 sequence is CASSVYEGAGRGGNTIYF. The CDR3 bases are TGTGCCAGCAGCGTATATGAAGGTGCCGGTCGGGGTGGAAACACCATATATTTT.

The chain carries TRBV6-5 and TRBJ2-5, with a tentative D call TRBD1 (6 bases). The germline V and J ends were trimmed by 5 bases and 0 bases, with 10 bases remaining between them. The CDR3 has 14 amino acids. The germline gives CDR1 MNHEY, CDR2 SVGAGI. CDR3 sequence: CASSQDRNQETQYF. The CDR3 DNA reads TGTGCCAGCAGTCAGGACAGAAACCAAGAGACCCAGTACTTC.

The chain recombines TRBV10-3 with TRBJ1-1; possibly TRBD1 for D (5 bases). V was shortened by 6 bases and J by 8 bases, with 13 bases between the two germline ends. Germline lookup yields CDR1 ENHRY and CDR2 SYGVKD. The CDR3 runs to 12 residues. In DNA form, the CDR3 reads TGTGCCATCAGCAACCATAACAGGGAAGCTTTCTTT. Translation gives CAISNHNREAFF.

The V gene is TRBV6-6, the J gene TRBJ2-6; no firm D call. The CDR3 runs to 15 residues. Germline-derived CDR1 and CDR2 are MNHNY and SVGAGI (reference sequence). The V and J ends lost 6 bases and 0 bases respectively, with 9 bases between them. As DNA, the CDR3 is TGTGCCAGCAGCACCCGGGTCTCTGGGGCCAACGTCCTGACTTTC. Amino acid sequence: CASSTRVSGANVLTF.

The rearrangement links TRBV6-1 to TRBJ2-5, with D tentatively TRBD1 (6 bases). The CDR3 has 13 amino acids. Germline-derived CDR1 and CDR2 are MNHNS and SASEGT. The V end lost 3 bases, the J end lost 2 bases, and 7 bases lay between the germline ends. The CDR3 DNA sequence: TGTGCCAGCAGTGAGACAGGTCAAGAGACCCAGTACTTC. This translates into CASSETGQETQYF.

To note about this clone: This sample includes further DNA sequences coding for the same CDR3. DNA for the CDR3: TGTGCCAGCAGCTTAACAGGGACTAATGAAAAACTGTTTTTT. Translating gives CASSLTGTNEKLFF. This chain connects TRBV7-9 to TRBJ1-4; D perhaps matches TRBD1 (6 bases). The CDR3 extends over 14 amino acids. V was shortened by 2 bases and J by 2 bases, with 6 bases between the two germline ends. Germline V lookup: CDR1 SEHNR, CDR2 FQNEAQ (reference sequence). The entire variable domain, with the rest obtained from reference TRBV7-9 and TRBJ1-4, is as follows: DTGVSQNPRHKITKRGQNVTFRCDPISEHNRLYWYRQTLGQGPEFLTYFQNEAQLEKSRLLSDRFSAERPKGSFSTLEIQRTEQGDSAMYLCASSLTGTNEKLFFGSGTQLSVL.

The table lists this clone with a few counts. The genes are TRBV2 and TRBJ1-6, with a weak D call TRBD1 (5 bases). V lost 11 bases, J lost 5 bases, and 13 bases lay in between. The CDR3 length is 13 residues. The V gene's germline CDR1 is SNHLY and CDR2 FYNNEI. CDR3 sequence: CAAGETDNSPLHF. CDR3 sequence (DNA): TGTGCCGCCGGCGAGACAGATAATTCACCCCTCCACTTT. The entire variable domain, with the rest obtained from reference TRBV2 and TRBJ1-6, is as follows: EPEVTQTPSHQVTQMGQEVILRCVPISNHLYFYWYRQILGQKVEFLVSFYNNEISEKSEIFDDQFSVERPDGSNFTLKIRSTKLEDSAMYFCAAGETDNSPLHFGNGTRLTVT.

This clone was recorded only once. The chain links TRBV30 to TRBJ1-2; maybe TRBD1 (6 bases). Trimming cost V 4 bases and J 0 bases, with 12 bases left between them. The CDR3 length is 14 residues. Germline values: CDR1 GTSNPN, CDR2 SVGIG (reference sequence). The CDR3 region has the DNA TGTGCCTGGATTGTGGCAGGGGCTAACTATGGCTACACCTTC. Its translation: CAWIVAGANYGYTF.

The chain carries TRBV6-5 and TRBJ2-7; 9 nucleotides line up with TRBD1. Germline lookup yields CDR1 MNHEY and CDR2 SVGAGI. This CDR3 region has 14 residues. V lost 6 bases and J lost 0; bases outside the gene matches: 3. The CDR3 loop reads CASRGDRASYEQYF. The CDR3 DNA sequence: TGTGCCAGCAGGGGGGACAGGGCCTCCTACGAGCAGTACTTC.

V and J are TRBV6-6 and TRBJ1-1, with TRBD1 matching 7 bases. Germline trimming cut 8 bases from V and 5 bases from J; bases unmatched to any gene: 8. Germline loops: CDR1 MNHNY, CDR2 SVGAGI (reference sequence). The CDR3 is 13 amino acids. The CDR3 DNA reads TGTGCCAGCGAGCCCTCGACAGGGACTGAAGCTTTCTTT. It is translated as CASEPSTGTEAFF.

The genes are TRBV6-1 and TRBJ2-7; no firm D call. Germline CDR1 reads MNHNS; CDR2 reads SASEGT. This CDR3 is built from 16 residues. V lost 2 bases, J lost 1 base, and 15 bases lay in between. This CDR3 is CASSELMTSLSYEQYF. CDR3 nucleotide sequence: TGTGCCAGCAGTGAATTAATGACTTCCCTTTCCTACGAGCAGTACTTC.